This TCR beta chain was captured by sequencing in a study of T cell responses to AZD1222 COVID-19 vaccine. General study results and limits: CD4 TCRs linked to vaccination spanned spike, dominating at 160-218 and 743-854. Only a handful of people who got AZD1222 tested seropositive at baseline.

Germline CDR1 SGHNT, CDR2 YYREEE (reference sequence). Trimming shortened V by 3 bases and J by 5 bases, and 12 bases separated the two germline ends. CDR3 length: 13 amino acids. Sequencing was performed with immunoSEQ multiplex PCR; in TCRdb, only in-frame clones are kept and a portion is missing. Altogether about 150,000 clones are present, around 87% being singletons, with the ten largest covering roughly a tenth. Details on this clone: Its antigen is not identified.

Pooling of second doses given at about 4 or about 12 weeks was done. The specimen was peripheral blood, collected 28 days after the second AZD1222 dose. This rearrangement joins TRBV5-4 to TRBJ2-7, with a tentative D call TRBD2 (5 bases). This sequence was found in an adult who received the AZD1222 COVID-19 vaccine. The CDR3 region is CASSYWGADEQYF. The CDR3, as DNA: TGTGCCAGCAGCTACTGGGGAGCGGACGAGCAGTACTTC. The complete variable domain, with remaining parts taken from reference TRBV5-4 and TRBJ2-7, reads ETGVTQSPTHLIKTRGQQVTLRCSSQSGHNTVSWYQQALGQGPQFIFQYYREEENGRGNFPPRFSGLQFPNYSSELNVNALELDDSALYLCASSYWGADEQYFGPGTRLTVT.